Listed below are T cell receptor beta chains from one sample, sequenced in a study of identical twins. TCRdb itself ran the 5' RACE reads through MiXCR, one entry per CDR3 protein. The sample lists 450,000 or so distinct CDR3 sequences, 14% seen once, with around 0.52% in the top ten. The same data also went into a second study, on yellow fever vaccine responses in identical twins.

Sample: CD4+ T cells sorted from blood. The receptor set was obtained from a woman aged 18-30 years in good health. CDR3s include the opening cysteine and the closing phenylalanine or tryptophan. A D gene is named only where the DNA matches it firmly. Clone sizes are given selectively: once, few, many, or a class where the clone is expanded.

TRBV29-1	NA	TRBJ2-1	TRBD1	CSGAGTGAYNEQFF	TGCAGCGGCGCCGGGACAGGAGCCTACAATGAGCAGTTCTTC
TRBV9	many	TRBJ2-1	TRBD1	CASSPRDRVSYNEQFF	TGTGCCAGCAGCCCGAGGGACAGAGTCTCCTACAATGAGCAGTTCTTC
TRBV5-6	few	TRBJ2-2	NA	CASSLDLVQNGELFF	TGTGCCAGCAGCTTGGATCTTGTCCAGAACGGGGAGCTGTTTTTT
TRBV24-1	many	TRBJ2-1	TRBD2	CATSDLQGGTSRFYEQFF	TGTGCCACCAGTGATTTGCAAGGGGGGACTAGTCGTTTCTACGAGCAGTTCTTC
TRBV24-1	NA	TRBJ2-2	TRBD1	CATSDLGQGKTGELFF	TGTGCCACCAGTGATTTGGGACAGGGAAAGACCGGGGAGCTGTTTTTT
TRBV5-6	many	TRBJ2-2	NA	CASSETGTANTGELFF	TGTGCCAGCAGCGAAACCGGGACGGCGAACACCGGGGAGCTGTTTTTT
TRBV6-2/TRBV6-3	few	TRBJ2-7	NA	CASSYGGGQIYEQYF	TGTGCCAGCAGTTACGGGGGAGGACAGATTTACGAGCAGTACTTC
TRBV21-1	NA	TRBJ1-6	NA	CASSQGGFYNSPLHF	TGTGCCAGCAGTCAAGGGGGCTTCTATAATTCACCCCTCCACTTT
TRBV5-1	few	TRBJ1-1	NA	CASSYRALNTEAFF	TGCGCCAGCAGTTACAGGGCCCTGAACACTGAAGCTTTCTTT
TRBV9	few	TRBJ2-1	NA	CASSVAGTNEQFF	TGTGCCAGCAGCGTAGCTGGGACCAATGAGCAGTTCTTC
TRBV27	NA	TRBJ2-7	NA	CASTPSTGYEQYF	TGTGCCAGCACCCCCTCAACGGGGTACGAGCAGTACTTC
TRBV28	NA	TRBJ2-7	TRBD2	CASRRSGGTTYEQYF	TGTGCCAGCAGAAGGAGCGGGGGGACTACCTACGAGCAGTACTTC
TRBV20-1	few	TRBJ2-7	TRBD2	CSAPSGTSGPYHEQYF	TGCAGTGCTCCCTCCGGGACTAGCGGCCCCTATCACGAGCAGTACTTC
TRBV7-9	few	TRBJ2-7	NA	CASSLGMGSAGYEQYF	TGTGCCAGCAGCTTGGGGATGGGGAGTGCGGGCTACGAGCAGTACTTC
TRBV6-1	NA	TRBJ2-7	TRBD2	CASSEVGGAGRGEQYF	TGTGCCAGCAGTGAAGTCGGGGGGGCAGGCCGTGGGGAGCAGTACTTC
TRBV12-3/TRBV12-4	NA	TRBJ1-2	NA	CASSLADRAYTF	TGTGCCAGCAGTTTAGCGGACAGAGCGTACACCTTC
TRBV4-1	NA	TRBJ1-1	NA	CASSGGAHTEAFF	TGCGCCAGCAGCGGAGGGGCTCACACTGAAGCTTTCTTT
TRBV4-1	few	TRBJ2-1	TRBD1	CASSQDEGTGFLNEQFF	TGCGCCAGCAGCCAAGATGAGGGGACAGGGTTTTTGAATGAGCAGTTCTTC
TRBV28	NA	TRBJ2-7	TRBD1	CAATGTGSSYEQYF	TGTGCCGCAACTGGGACAGGGTCCTCCTACGAGCAGTACTTC
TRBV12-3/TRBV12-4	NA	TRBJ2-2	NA	CASSFWGALTGELFF	TGTGCCAGCAGTTTTTGGGGGGCGCTGACCGGGGAGCTGTTTTTT
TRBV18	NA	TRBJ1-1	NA	CASSPPLEGTEAFF	TGTGCCAGCTCGCCCCCTCTTGAGGGGACTGAAGCTTTCTTT
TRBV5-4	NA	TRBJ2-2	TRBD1	CASRSGTGTMAGELFF	TGTGCCAGCAGGTCCGGGACAGGGACTATGGCCGGGGAGCTGTTTTTT
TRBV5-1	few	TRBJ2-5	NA	CASSLPRRGLQETQYF	TGCGCCAGCAGCTTGCCCCGACGGGGCTTACAAGAGACCCAGTACTTC
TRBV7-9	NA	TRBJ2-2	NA	CASRLQVVRDTGELFF	TGTGCCAGCAGACTTCAGGTTGTTCGGGATACCGGGGAGCTGTTTTTT
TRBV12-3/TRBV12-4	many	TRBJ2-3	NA	CASSPPAENTDTQYF	TGTGCCAGCAGCCCCCCAGCGGAAAACACAGATACGCAGTATTTT
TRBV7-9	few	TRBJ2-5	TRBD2	CASSPRLAGDNQETQYF	TGTGCCAGCAGCCCCCGTTTAGCGGGGGATAATCAAGAGACCCAGTACTTC
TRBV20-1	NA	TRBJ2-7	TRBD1	CSACRDRVPEQYF	TGCAGTGCTTGCCGGGACAGGGTGCCCGAGCAGTACTTC
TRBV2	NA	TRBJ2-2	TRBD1	CTSRTDRAAYVAGELFF	TGTACCAGCAGGACGGACAGGGCTGCTTATGTCGCTGGGGAGCTGTTTTTT
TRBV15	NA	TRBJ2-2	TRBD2	CATSRDGGSGTGELFF	TGTGCCACCAGCAGAGATGGCGGGAGTGGGACCGGGGAGCTGTTTTTT
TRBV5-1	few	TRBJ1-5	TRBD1	CASSWDSSSNQPQHF	TGCGCCAGCAGCTGGGACAGTTCAAGCAATCAGCCCCAGCATTTT
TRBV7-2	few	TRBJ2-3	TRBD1	CASSYTTGPRGDTQYF	TGTGCCAGCAGCTACACGACAGGGCCCAGGGGAGATACGCAGTATTTT
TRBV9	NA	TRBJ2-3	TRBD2	CASSVEDLTSGLTDTQYF	TGTGCCAGCAGCGTAGAAGACCTGACTAGCGGGCTCACAGATACGCAGTATTTT
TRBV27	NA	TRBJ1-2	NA	CASSFIGTVGTNYGYTF	TGTGCCAGCAGTTTCATCGGGACTGTGGGCACTAACTATGGCTACACCTTC
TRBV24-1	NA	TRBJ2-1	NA	CATSDPGGRGHNEQFF	TGTGCCACCAGTGACCCGGGGGGGAGGGGGCACAATGAGCAGTTCTTC
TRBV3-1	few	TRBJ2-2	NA	CASSQGVYTGELFF	TGTGCCAGCAGCCAAGGAGTATACACCGGGGAGCTGTTTTTT
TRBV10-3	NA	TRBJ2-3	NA	CAISDLDTQYF	TGTGCCATCAGTGACCTGGATACGCAGTATTTT
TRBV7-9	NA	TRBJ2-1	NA	CASSLGDKVVTTSSF	TGTGCCAGCAGCTTAGGGGACAAGGTTGTGACTACGAGTTCCTTC
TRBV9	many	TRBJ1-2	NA	CASSGGGPYYGYTF	TGTGCCAGCAGCGGGGGGGGCCCATACTATGGCTACACCTTC
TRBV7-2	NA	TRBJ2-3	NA	CASSLAIVLGCTSTDTQYF	TGTGCCAGCAGCTTAGCGATCGTCCTGGGGTGCACCAGCACAGATACGCAGTATTTT
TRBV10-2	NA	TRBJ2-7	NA	CASSRTGAESYEQYF	TGCGCCAGCAGTAGGACGGGAGCCGAGTCCTACGAGCAGTACTTC
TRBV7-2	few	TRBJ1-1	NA	CASSPFRPEAFF	TGTGCCAGCAGCCCGTTTAGGCCTGAAGCTTTCTTT
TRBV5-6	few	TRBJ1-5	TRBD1	CASSSSGQIYQPQHF	TGTGCCAGCAGCTCCTCGGGACAGATATATCAGCCCCAGCATTTT
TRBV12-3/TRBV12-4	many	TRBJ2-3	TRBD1	CASRRDRGSVADTQYF	TGTGCCAGCAGACGGGACAGGGGGTCTGTCGCAGATACGCAGTATTTT
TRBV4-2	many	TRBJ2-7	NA	CASSQVGSGTYEQYF	TGTGCCAGCAGCCAAGTCGGGTCGGGCACCTACGAGCAGTACTTC
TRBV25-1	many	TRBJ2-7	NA	CASSDQTGRFYEQYF	TGTGCCAGCAGTGACCAGACAGGGAGGTTCTACGAGCAGTACTTC
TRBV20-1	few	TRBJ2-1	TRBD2	CSASSGIGDEQFF	TGCAGTGCGTCTAGCGGGATTGGGGATGAGCAGTTCTTC
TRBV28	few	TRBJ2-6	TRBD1	CASSLRRDRVSAGANVLTF	TGTGCCAGCAGTTTACGACGGGACAGGGTCTCCGCTGGGGCCAACGTCCTGACTTTC
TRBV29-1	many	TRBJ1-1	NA	CSVLSIQNTEAFF	TGCAGCGTTCTCTCGATCCAGAACACTGAAGCTTTCTTT
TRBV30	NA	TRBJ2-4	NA	CAWSPGLNIQYF	TGTGCCTGGAGTCCCGGACTGAACATTCAGTACTTC
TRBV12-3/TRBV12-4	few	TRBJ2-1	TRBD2	CASSTPGLGYNEQFF	TGTGCCAGCAGTACGCCGGGACTAGGCTACAATGAGCAGTTCTTC